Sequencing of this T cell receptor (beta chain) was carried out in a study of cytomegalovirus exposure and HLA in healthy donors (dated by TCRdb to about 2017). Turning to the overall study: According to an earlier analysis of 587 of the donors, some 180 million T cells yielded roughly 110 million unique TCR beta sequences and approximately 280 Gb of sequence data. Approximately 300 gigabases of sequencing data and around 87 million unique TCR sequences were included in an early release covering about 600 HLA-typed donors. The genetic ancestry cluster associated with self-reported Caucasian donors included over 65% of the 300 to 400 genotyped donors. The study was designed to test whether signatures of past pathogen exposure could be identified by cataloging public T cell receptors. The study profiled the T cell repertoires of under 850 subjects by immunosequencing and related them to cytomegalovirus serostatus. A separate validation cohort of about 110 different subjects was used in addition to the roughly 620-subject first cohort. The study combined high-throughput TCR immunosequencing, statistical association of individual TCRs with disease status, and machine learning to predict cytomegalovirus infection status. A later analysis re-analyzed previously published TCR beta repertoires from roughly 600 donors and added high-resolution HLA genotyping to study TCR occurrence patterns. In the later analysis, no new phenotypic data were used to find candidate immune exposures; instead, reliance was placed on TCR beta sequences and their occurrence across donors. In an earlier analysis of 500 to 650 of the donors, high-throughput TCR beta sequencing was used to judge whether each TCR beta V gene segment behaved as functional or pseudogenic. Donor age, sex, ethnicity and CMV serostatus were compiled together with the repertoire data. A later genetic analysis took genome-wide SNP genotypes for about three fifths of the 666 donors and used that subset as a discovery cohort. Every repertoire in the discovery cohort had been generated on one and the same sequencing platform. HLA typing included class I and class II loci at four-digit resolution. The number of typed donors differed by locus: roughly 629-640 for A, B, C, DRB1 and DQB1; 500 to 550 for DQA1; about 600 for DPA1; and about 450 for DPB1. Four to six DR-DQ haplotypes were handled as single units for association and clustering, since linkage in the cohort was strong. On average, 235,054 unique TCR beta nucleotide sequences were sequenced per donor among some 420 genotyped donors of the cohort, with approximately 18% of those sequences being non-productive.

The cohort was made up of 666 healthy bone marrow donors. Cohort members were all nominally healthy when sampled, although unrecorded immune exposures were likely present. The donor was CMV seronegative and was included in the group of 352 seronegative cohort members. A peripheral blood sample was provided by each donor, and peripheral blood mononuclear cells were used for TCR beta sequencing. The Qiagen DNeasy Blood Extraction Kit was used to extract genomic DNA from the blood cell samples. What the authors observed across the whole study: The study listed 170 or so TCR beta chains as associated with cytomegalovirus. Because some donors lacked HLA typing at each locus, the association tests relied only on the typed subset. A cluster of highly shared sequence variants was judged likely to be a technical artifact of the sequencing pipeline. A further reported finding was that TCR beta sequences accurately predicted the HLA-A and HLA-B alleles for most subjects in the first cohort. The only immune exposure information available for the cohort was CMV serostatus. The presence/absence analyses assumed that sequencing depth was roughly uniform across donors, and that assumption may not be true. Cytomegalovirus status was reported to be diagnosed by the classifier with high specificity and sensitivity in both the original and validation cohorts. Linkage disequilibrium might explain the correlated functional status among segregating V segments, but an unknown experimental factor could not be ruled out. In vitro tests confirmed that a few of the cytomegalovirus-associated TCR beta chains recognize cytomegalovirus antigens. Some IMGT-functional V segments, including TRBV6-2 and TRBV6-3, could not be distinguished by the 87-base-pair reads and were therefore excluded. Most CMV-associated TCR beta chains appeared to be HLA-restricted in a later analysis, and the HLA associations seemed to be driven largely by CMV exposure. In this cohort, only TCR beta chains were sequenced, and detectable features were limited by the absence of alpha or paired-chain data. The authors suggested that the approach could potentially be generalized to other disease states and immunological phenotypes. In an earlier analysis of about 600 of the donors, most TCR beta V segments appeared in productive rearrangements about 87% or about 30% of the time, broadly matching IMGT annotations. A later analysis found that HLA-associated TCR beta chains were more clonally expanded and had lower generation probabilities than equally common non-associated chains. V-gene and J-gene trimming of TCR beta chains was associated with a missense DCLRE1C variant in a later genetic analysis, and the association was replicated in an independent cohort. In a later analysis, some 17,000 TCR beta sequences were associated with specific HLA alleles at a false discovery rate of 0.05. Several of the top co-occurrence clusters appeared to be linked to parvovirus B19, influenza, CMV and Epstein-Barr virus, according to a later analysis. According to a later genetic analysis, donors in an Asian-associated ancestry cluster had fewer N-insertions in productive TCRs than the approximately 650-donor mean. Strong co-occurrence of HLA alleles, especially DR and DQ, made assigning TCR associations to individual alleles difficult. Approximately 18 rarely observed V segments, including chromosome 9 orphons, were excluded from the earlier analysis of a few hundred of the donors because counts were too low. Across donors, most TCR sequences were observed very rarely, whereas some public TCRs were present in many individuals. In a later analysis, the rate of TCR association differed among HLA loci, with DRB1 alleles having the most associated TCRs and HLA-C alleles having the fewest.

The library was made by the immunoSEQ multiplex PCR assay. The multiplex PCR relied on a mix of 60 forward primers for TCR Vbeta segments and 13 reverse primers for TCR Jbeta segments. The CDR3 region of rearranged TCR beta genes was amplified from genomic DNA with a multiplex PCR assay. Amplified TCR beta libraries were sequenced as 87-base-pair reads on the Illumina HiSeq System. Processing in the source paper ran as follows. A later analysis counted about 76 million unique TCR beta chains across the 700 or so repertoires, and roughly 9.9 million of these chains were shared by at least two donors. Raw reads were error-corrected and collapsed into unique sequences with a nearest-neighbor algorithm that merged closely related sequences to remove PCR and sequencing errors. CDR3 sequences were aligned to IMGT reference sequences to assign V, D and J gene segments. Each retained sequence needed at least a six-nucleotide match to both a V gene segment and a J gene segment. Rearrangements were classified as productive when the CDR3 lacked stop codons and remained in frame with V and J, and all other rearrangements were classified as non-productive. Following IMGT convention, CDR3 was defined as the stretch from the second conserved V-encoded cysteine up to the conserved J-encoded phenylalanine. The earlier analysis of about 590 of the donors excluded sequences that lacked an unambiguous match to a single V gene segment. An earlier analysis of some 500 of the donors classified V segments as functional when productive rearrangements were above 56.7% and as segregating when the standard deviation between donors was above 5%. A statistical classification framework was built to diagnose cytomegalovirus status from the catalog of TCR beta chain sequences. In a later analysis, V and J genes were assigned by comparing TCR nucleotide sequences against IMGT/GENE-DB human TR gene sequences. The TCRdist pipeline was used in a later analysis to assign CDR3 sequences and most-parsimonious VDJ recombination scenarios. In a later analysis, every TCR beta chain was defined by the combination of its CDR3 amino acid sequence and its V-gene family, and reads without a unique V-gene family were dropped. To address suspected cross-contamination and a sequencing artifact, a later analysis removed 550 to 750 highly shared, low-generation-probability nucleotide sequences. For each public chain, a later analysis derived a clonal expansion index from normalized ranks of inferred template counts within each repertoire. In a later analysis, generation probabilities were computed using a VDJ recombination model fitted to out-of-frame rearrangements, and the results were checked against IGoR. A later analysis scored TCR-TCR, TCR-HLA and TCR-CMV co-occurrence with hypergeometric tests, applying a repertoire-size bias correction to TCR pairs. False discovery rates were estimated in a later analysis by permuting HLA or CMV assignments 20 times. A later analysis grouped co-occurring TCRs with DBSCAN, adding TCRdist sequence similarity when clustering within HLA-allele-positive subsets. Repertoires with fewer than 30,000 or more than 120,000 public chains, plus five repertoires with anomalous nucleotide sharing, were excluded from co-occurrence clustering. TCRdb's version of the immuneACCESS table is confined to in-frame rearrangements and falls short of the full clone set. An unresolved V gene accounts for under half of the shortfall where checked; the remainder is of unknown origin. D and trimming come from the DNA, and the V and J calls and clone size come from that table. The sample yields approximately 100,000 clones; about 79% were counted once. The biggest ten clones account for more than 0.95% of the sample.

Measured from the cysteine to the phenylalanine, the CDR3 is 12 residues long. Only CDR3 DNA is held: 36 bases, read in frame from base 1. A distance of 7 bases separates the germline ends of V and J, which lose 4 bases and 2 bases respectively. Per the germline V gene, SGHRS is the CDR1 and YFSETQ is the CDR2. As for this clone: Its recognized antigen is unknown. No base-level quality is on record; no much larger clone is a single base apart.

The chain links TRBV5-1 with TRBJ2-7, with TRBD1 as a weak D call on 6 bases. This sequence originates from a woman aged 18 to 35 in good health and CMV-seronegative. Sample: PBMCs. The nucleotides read TGCGCCAGCAGCGGACAGACCTACGAGCAGTACTTC. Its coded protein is CASSGQTYEQYF. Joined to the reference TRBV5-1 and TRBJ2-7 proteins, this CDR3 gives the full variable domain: KAGVTQTPRYLIKTRGQQVTLSCSPISGHRSVSWYQQTPGQGLQFLFEYFSETQRNKGNFPGRFSGRQFSNSRSEMNVSTLELGDSALYLCASSGQTYEQYFGPGTRLTVT.